Described below is a single TCR beta chain sequence and its context. Its antigen is not identified. This sample's treatment: roughly 18 received Ad26.COV2.S at low or high dose, single or two shots; about five received placebo; per-sample allocation not given. Day 63 after the first vaccine or placebo injection was the time point for sampling. An adult of 18-55 years in Boston served as donor. The sample originates from a study of Ad26.COV2.S vaccination and SARS-CoV-2 variants. Study-wide points: Substantial response breadth was reportedly seen for spike-specific CD8+ and CD4+ T cells after vaccination.

Data came from immunoSEQ multiplex PCR; TCRdb stores just in-frame clones and leaves some out. The profile shows a few hundred thousand clones, about nine tenths of them singletons. The sequencing here drew on peripheral blood, taken in a trial of Ad26.COV2.S vaccine versus placebo. The TCR comes from a person between 18 and 60 years old who received the Ad26.COV2.S COVID-19 vaccine or a placebo.

CDR3 sequence reads: CATSGVKGVYTGELFF. The CDR3 DNA reads as TGTGCCACCTCGGGTGTAAAAGGGGTTTACACCGGGGAGCTGTTTTTT. J is TRBJ2-2 and V is TRBV21-1; the DNA was not used to check the table's D call, TRBD1. TRBV21-1 is a known pseudogene. The CDR3 spans 16 residues.